What follows are 27 T cell receptor beta chains derived from one specimen sequenced in a study of control samples from healthy donors and cancer patients. Repertoires were generated with immunoSEQ multiplex PCR, while TCRdb's copy carries only in-frame clones and drops some. The table includes around 70,000 clones, 94% detected once. Sequencing was performed on blood. The source is a woman aged 30 to 39 in good health.

The chain couples TRBV6-5 to TRBJ2-3, with D unresolved. The germline V and J ends were trimmed by 7 bases and 1 base, with 15 bases remaining between them. The CDR3 length is 15 residues. The V gene's germline CDR1 is MNHEY and CDR2 SVGAGI. The CDR3 loop reads CASTAVLGRTDTQYF. CDR3 coding DNA: TGTGCCAGCACCGCCGTCCTTGGACGCACAGATACGCAGTATTTT.

The gene calls are TRBV25-1 and TRBJ2-7; TRBD2 might be the D (5 bases). Germline values: CDR1 MGHDK, CDR2 SYGVNS. The CDR3 sequence is 13 residues long. Trimming took 3 bases from V and 2 from J, leaving 8 bases between them. CDR3 nucleotides: TGTGCCAGCAGTGAGAGCGGTACCTACGAGCAGTACGTC. Translated, it gives CASSESGTYEQYV.

The chain couples TRBV9 to TRBJ1-4; 11 nucleotides match TRBD1. J was trimmed by 4 bases and V by 4 bases; bases with no gene match: 9. Germline lookup yields CDR1 SGDLS and CDR2 YYNGEE. The CDR3 is 17 amino acids. DNA for the CDR3: TGTGCCAGCAGCTCCTGGACAGGGGGCTTGGATAATGAAAAACTGTTTTTT. Translated, it gives CASSSWTGGLDNEKLFF.

V and J are TRBV11-2 and TRBJ1-6, with D unresolved. The CDR3 totals 18 residues. V shed 1 base and J shed 0 bases, with 13 bases lying between them. CDR1 and CDR2 from the germline V gene are SGHAT and FQNNGV. DNA for the CDR3: TGTGCCAGCAGCTTAGGAGAAGGGTCTGGCTCCTATAATTCACCCCTCCACTTT. Protein sequence: CASSLGEGSGSYNSPLHF.

The chain is built from TRBV6-5 and TRBJ2-7, with D possibly being TRBD1 (5 bases). The CDR3 has 14 residues. CDR1 and CDR2 from the germline V gene are MNHEY and SVGAGI. V lost 6 bases and J 0 bases, leaving 12 bases between the germline ends. Here the CDR3 DNA reads TGTGCCAGCAGAAAACAGGAGCTCTCCTACGAGCAGTACTTC. Translation: CASRKQELSYEQYF.

This clone showed up just a few times. The chain carries TRBV12-3 or TRBV12-4 and TRBJ2-2; the match to TRBD1 covers 7 bases. The trim removed 6 bases at V and 4 bases at J, leaving 2 bases unmatched. CDR3 size: 13 residues. The DNA of the CDR3 is TGTGCCAGCAGGACAGGGTCCACCGGGGAGCTGTTTTTT. It encodes CASRTGSTGELFF.

The V and J genes are TRBV27 and TRBJ1-5; 8 nucleotides align to TRBD1. This CDR3 spans 14 amino acids. CDR1 is MNHEY and CDR2 is SMNVEV in the germline V gene (reference sequence). The V segment lost 5 bases and the J segment 7 bases; nucleotides outside the gene matches: 7. The CDR3 DNA reads as TGTGCCAGCAGTATCAGGGGGCTAATCCAGCCCCAGCATTTT. Translated: CASSIRGLIQPQHF.

This chain uses TRBV11-2 with TRBJ1-1; D possibly corresponds to TRBD1 (5 bases). The CDR3 is 17 residues long. V was pared by 7 bases and J by 0 bases, with 21 bases between. Germline loops: CDR1 SGHAT, CDR2 FQNNGV. CDR3 nucleotides: TGTGCCAGCACCCCTTTGGTGCCCGACAGCATGAACACTGAAGCTTTCTTT. Translated, it gives CASTPLVPDSMNTEAFF. The whole variable domain, filled in from reference TRBV11-2 and TRBJ1-1, reads EAGVAQSPRYKIIEKRQSVAFWCNPISGHATLYWYQQILGQGPKLLIQFQNNGVVDDSQLPKDRFSAERLKGVDSTLKIQPAKLEDSAVYLCASTPLVPDSMNTEAFFGQGTRLTVV.

The V and J genes are TRBV7-6 and TRBJ2-2; D perhaps matches TRBD2 (7 bases). The V and J ends lost 8 bases and 0 bases respectively, with 13 bases between them. Per germline, CDR1 SGHVS and CDR2 FNYEAQ. The CDR3 spans 15 residues. The CDR3 protein is CASGRGGANTGELFF. The CDR3, as DNA: TGTGCCAGCGGGCGAGGGGGGGCGAACACCGGGGAGCTGTTTTTT. The entire variable domain, with the rest obtained from reference TRBV7-6 and TRBJ2-2, is as follows: GAGVSQSPRYKVTKRGQDVALRCDPISGHVSLYWYRQALGQGPEFLTYFNYEAQQDKSGLPNDRFSAERPEGSISTLTIQRTEQRDSAMYRCASGRGGANTGELFFGEGSRLTVL.

The chain is built from TRBV5-6 and TRBJ2-3; no reliable D call. In germline, CDR1 is SGHDT, CDR2 YYEEEE. The CDR3 totals 15 residues. V was trimmed by 0 bases and J by 0 bases, leaving 8 bases between them. The CDR3 sequence: CASSLGHSSTDTQYF. The CDR3, as DNA: TGTGCCAGCAGCTTGGGACACTCAAGCACAGATACGCAGTATTTT.

The V and J genes are TRBV7-8 and TRBJ1-5, with D unresolved. The V and J ends lost 3 bases and 0 bases respectively, with 9 bases between them. This CDR3 comprises 15 residues. Germline-derived CDR1 and CDR2 are SGHVS and FQNEAQ. The CDR3 spells CASSFDYYSNQPQHF. The CDR3 coding sequence is TGTGCCAGCAGCTTTGACTATTATAGCAATCAGCCCCAGCATTTT. Variable domain in full (rest from reference TRBV7-8 and TRBJ1-5): GAGVSQSPRYKVAKRGQDVALRCDPISGHVSLFWYQQALGQGPEFLTYFQNEAQLDKSGLPSDRFFAERPEGSVSTLKIQRTQQEDSAVYLCASSFDYYSNQPQHFGDGTRLSIL.

The chain uses TRBV4-1 and TRBJ2-7; 7 nucleotides line up with TRBD1. CDR3 length: 14 residues. With 2 bases clipped from V and 2 bases from J, the junction kept 3 bases outside the gene matches. Germline values: CDR1 MGHRA, CDR2 YSYEKL. DNA for the CDR3: TGCGCCAGCAGCCAATTCACAGGGGCCTACGAGCAGTACGTC. Translation: CASSQFTGAYEQYV.

The rearrangement joins TRBV7-9 to TRBJ2-7; no clear D. V shed 1 base and J shed 4 bases, with 11 bases lying between them. This CDR3 contains 14 residues. Germline-derived CDR1 and CDR2 are SEHNR and FQNEAQ (reference sequence). CDR3 nucleotide sequence: TGTGCCAGCAGCTTAGGCCATTCCCCTTACGAGCAGTACGTC. It yields the protein CASSLGHSPYEQYV.

The genes are TRBV7-2 and TRBJ1-3; D gene unclear. The germline V gene encodes CDR1 SGHTA and CDR2 FQGNSA. The CDR3 spans 15 residues. Trimming took 1 base from V and 7 from J, leaving 14 bases between them. The CDR3 here is CASSLGAVPPNTIYF. The DNA for the CDR3 is TGTGCCAGCAGCTTAGGGGCGGTTCCTCCTAACACCATATATTTT.

The chain is built from TRBV19 and TRBJ2-3; D unclear. This CDR3 spans 15 amino acids. V lost 3 bases and J 2 bases, leaving 12 bases between the germline ends. CDR1 and CDR2 (germline): LNHDA, SQIVND (reference sequence). The CDR3 protein is CASSIESGSTDTQYF. In DNA, the CDR3 is TGTGCCAGTAGTATCGAGAGTGGCTCCACAGATACGCAGTATTTT.

The CDR3 region has the DNA TGCGCCAGCAGCTCAATGAGTGGCGGGGGGCGGTTAAGACGCACCGGGGAGCTGTTTTTT. Its translation is CASSSMSGGGRLRRTGELFF. The V gene is TRBV5-1, the J gene TRBJ2-2, with 8 bases aligning to TRBD2. From germline, CDR1 is SGHRS and CDR2 YFSETQ. CDR3 length: 20 residues. Germline trimming cut 3 bases from V and 4 bases from J; bases unmatched to any gene: 20.

The chain employs TRBV18 and TRBJ1-2, with D maybe TRBD1 (5 bases). The germline CDR1 and CDR2 sequences are KGHSH and LQKENI. The germline V and J ends were trimmed by 8 bases and 6 bases, with 16 bases remaining between them. The CDR3 sequence is 13 residues long. The CDR3 coding sequence is TGTGCCAGCCGGACGACAGCCCAGGATGGCTACACCTTC. Amino acids: CASRTTAQDGYTF. Variable domain in full (rest from reference TRBV18 and TRBJ1-2): NAGVMQNPRHLVRRRGQEARLRCSPMKGHSHVYWYRQLPEEGLKFMVYLQKENIIDESGMPKERFSAEFPKEGPSILRIQQVVRGDSAAYFCASRTTAQDGYTFGSGTRLTVV.

V gene TRBV11-2 combines with J gene TRBJ1-5; maybe TRBD1 (5 bases). Trimming took 5 bases from V and 10 from J, leaving 21 bases between them. The V gene's germline CDR1 is SGHAT and CDR2 FQNNGV. This CDR3 comprises 15 residues. The CDR3: CASSISPGPNDPQHF. The CDR3 nucleotides are TGTGCCAGCAGCATCAGCCCGGGACCGAACGATCCCCAGCATTTT.

The gene calls are TRBV10-3 and TRBJ1-5, with 11 positions matching TRBD1. V was pared by 5 bases and J by 7 bases, with 4 bases of the junction left unmatched. The CDR3 sequence is 14 residues long. The germline V gene encodes CDR1 ENHRY and CDR2 SYGVKD. The CDR3 region is CAISRTGGFQPQHF. CDR3 sequence (DNA): TGTGCCATCAGTAGGACAGGGGGCTTCCAGCCCCAGCATTTT.

The chain combines TRBV9 with TRBJ2-7; D is uncertain. The CDR3 consists of 11 residues. The V gene lost 2 bases and the J gene lost 5 bases, with 5 bases spanning the gap. Germline lookup yields CDR1 SGDLS and CDR2 YYNGEE. The CDR3 is CASSVGNEQYF. The CDR3 nucleotides read TGTGCCAGCAGCGTTGGGAACGAGCAGTACTTC.

This chain joins TRBV30 and TRBJ2-5; 9 nucleotides agree with TRBD2. The CDR3 has 15 residues. After removal of 3 bases from V and 6 bases from J, the junction contained 11 bases not matched to a gene. Per germline, CDR1 GTSNPN and CDR2 SVGIG (reference sequence). The CDR3 here is CAWSGPGLAKQTQYF. The CDR3 DNA reads TGTGCCTGGAGCGGACCGGGACTAGCTAAGCAGACCCAGTACTTC.

The gene calls are TRBV9 and TRBJ1-2; D gene unclear. Germline-derived CDR1 and CDR2 are SGDLS and YYNGEE. This CDR3 has 12 amino acids. V lost 3 bases and J 4 bases, leaving 7 bases between the germline ends. The DNA for the CDR3 is TGTGCCAGCAGCGCCGCGGGCTATGGCTACACCTTC. This translates into CASSAAGYGYTF. Looking up the rest from reference TRBV9 and TRBJ1-2 gives the full variable domain: DSGVTQTPKHLITATGQRVTLRCSPRSGDLSVYWYQQSLDQGLQFLIQYYNGEERAKGNILERFSAQQFPDLHSELNLSSLELGDSALYFCASSAAGYGYTFGSGTRLTVV.

This clone was seen only once. The chain uses TRBV6-5 and TRBJ2-2; D unresolved. The V gene's germline CDR1 is MNHEY and CDR2 SVGAGI. This CDR3 is built from 12 residues. V lost 6 bases and J 4 bases, leaving 6 bases between the germline ends. CDR3 coding DNA: TGTGCCAGCAGCCACAGCACCGGGGAGCTGTTTTTT. Its translation: CASSHSTGELFF.

The CDR3 DNA reads TGTGCCAGCAGTGTCTACAACGCTTACTCCTACGAGCAGTACGTC. Translating gives CASSVYNAYSYEQYV. The V gene is TRBV27, the J gene TRBJ2-7, with no clear D. CDR1 is MNHEY and CDR2 is SMNVEV in the germline V gene (reference sequence). The CDR3 is 15 amino acids. V lost 5 bases to trimming and J lost 0 bases, with 14 bases between them.

The V gene is TRBV20-1, the J gene TRBJ1-2; D is unresolved. The CDR3 sequence is 10 residues long. Trimming cost V 5 bases and J 4 bases, with 5 bases left between them. CDR1 DFQATT and CDR2 SNEGSKA come from the germline V gene (reference sequence). The CDR3 here is CSAAFYGYTF. The CDR3 DNA sequence: TGCAGTGCTGCCTTCTATGGCTACACCTTC.

This clone was counted a few times. The chain combines TRBV27 with TRBJ2-2; the D is unclear. Germline CDR1 and CDR2: MNHEY and SMNVEV (reference sequence). V dropped 5 bases and J dropped 5 bases, with 6 bases sitting between them. The CDR3 has 12 residues. CDR3 sequence: CASSLGTGELFF. CDR3 DNA: TGTGCCAGCAGTCTAGGAACCGGGGAGCTGTTTTTT.

This clone was seen more than once but under ten times. This sequence joins TRBV11-3 and TRBJ1-1; the match to TRBD1 covers 7 bases. Per germline, CDR1 SGHNT and CDR2 YENEEA. With 5 bases clipped from V and 2 bases from J, the junction kept 2 bases outside the gene matches. CDR3 length equals 13 residues. The CDR3 loop is CASSRQGNTEAFF. The DNA for the CDR3 is TGTGCCAGCAGCCGACAGGGCAACACTGAAGCTTTCTTT.